Each of the 18 T cell receptor beta chains below was sequenced from the same sample in a study of CD8+CD57+ T cells in acquired aplastic anemia. Template material for TCR beta VDJ and CDR3 profiling consisted of genomic DNA. One entry per CDR3 protein, called by TCRdb with MiXCR from the reads. Among more than 200,000 distinct CDR3 sequences listed, over 40% were seen once. Patients chosen for sequencing had CD8+CD57+ cells that had expanded, as shown by flow cytometry. The sample was sorted CD4+, CD8+, or CD8+CD57+ T cells (not recorded which) from PBMCs. The receptors here all came from a human donor with aplastic anemia.

V gene TRBV5-1 combines with J gene TRBJ2-3, with TRBD1 identical over 7 bases. The CDR3 totals 16 residues. With 1 base clipped from V and 2 bases from J, the junction kept 7 bases outside the gene matches. Per germline, CDR1 SGHRS and CDR2 YFSETQ. The chain's CDR3 is CASSLLGTAITDTQYF. The CDR3 DNA is TGCGCCAGCAGCTTGCTAGGGACAGCGATCACAGATACGCAGTATTTT.

The chain uses TRBV6-5 and TRBJ1-6; D gene uncertain. Trimming removed 8 bases from V and 10 bases from J, with 18 bases in between. CDR3 length: 14 amino acids. CDR1 and CDR2 from the germline V gene are MNHEY and SVGAGI. CDR3 coding DNA: TGTGCCAGCGGGTTCATGGCATCTGGGTCACCCCTCCACTTT. Translation: CASGFMASGSPLHF.

This clonotype was counted many times. The V and J genes are TRBV20-1 and TRBJ2-2, with 8 bases aligning to TRBD2. J was trimmed by 3 bases and V by 5 bases; bases with no gene match: 8. There are 15 residues in the CDR3. Germline-derived CDR1 and CDR2 are DFQATT and SNEGSKA (reference sequence). The CDR3, as DNA: TGCAGTGCTTCTGCCGGGACTAGGCACACCGGGGAGCTGTTTTTT. Its translation is CSASAGTRHTGELFF.

The V and J genes are TRBV7-2 and TRBJ1-1; D is ambiguous. The germline CDR1 and CDR2 sequences are SGHTA and FQGNSA. Trimming cost V 5 bases and J 6 bases, with 16 bases left between them. The CDR3 runs to 14 residues. The CDR3 nucleotides read TGTGCCAGCAGCCCCCGTTCGGGTCGGGCTGAAGCTTTCTTT. Translating gives CASSPRSGRAEAFF.

The chain carries TRBV20-1 and TRBJ2-5; 7 positions agree with TRBD2. The J call is in doubt because the DNA end fits TRBJ2-1 better. CDR1 DFQATT and CDR2 SNEGSKA come from the germline V gene (reference sequence). This CDR3 region has 14 residues. The CDR3 spells CSAFAGLGGNEQFF. As DNA, the CDR3 is TGCAGTGCTTTCGCCGGACTAGGTGGAAATGAGCAGTTCTTC.

The genes are TRBV19 and TRBJ1-1, with D unclear. V lost 3 bases, J lost 6 bases, and 8 bases lay in between. The CDR3 consists of 12 residues. In germline, CDR1 is LNHDA, CDR2 SQIVND (reference sequence). The CDR3: CASSITRAEAFF. DNA for the CDR3: TGTGCCAGTAGTATCACGAGGGCTGAAGCTTTCTTT.

Comments on this clonotype: It may be a read error: a sequence one base away is much more abundant. The gene calls are TRBV3-1 and TRBJ1-2; no reliable D call. Germline assignment: CDR1 LGHDT and CDR2 YNNKEL (reference sequence). V dropped 5 bases and J dropped 6 bases, with 13 bases sitting between them. The CDR3 has 13 amino acids. CDR3 region: CASSSLSNHGYTF. CDR3 DNA: TGTGCCAGCAGCTCTCTGAGCAACCATGGCTACACCTTC.

This clonotype was found many times. The V and J genes are TRBV5-1 and TRBJ2-7, with TRBD1 identical over 8 bases. V lost 4 bases and J lost 2; bases outside the gene matches: 5. In germline, CDR1 is SGHRS, CDR2 YFSETQ. This CDR3 is built from 14 residues. The CDR3 reads CASSVTGAAYEQYF. The CDR3, as DNA: TGCGCCAGCAGCGTGACAGGGGCCGCCTACGAGCAGTACTTC.

The V call is TRBV25-1, the J call TRBJ2-5; tentatively, D is TRBD1 or TRBD2 (5 bases each). The CDR3 length is 14 residues. Germline V gives CDR1 MGHDK, CDR2 SYGVNS. Trimming removed 6 bases from V and 4 bases from J, with 15 bases in between. This CDR3 reads CASRGEGVGETQYF. The CDR3 region has the DNA TGTGCCAGCAGGGGGGAAGGGGTAGGAGAGACCCAGTACTTC.

For this clonotype: An end of the junction does not agree with germline; a read error may underlie this. In DNA form, the CDR3 reads TGTGCCAGCAGCTTAGGCCCATCGAACACTGAAGCTCTCTTT. Residues: CASSLGPSNTEALF. The chain uses TRBV13 and TRBJ1-1; D unclear. The germline gives CDR1 PRHDT, CDR2 FYEKMQ (reference sequence). The CDR3 runs 14 residues.

V gene TRBV24-1 combines with J gene TRBJ2-3; D is uncertain. The CDR3 length is 15 residues. Between the trimmed V and J ends, which lost 5 bases and 1 base, there was a span of 12 bases. Germline V gene sequence: CDR1 KGHDR, CDR2 SFDVKD. CDR3 region: CATSATGSGTDTQYF. In nucleotides, the CDR3 is TGTGCCACCAGTGCCACCGGGTCAGGCACAGATACGCAGTATTTT.

This rearrangement joins TRBV29-1 to TRBJ1-2; D is undetermined. CDR1 and CDR2 (germline): SQVTM, ANQGSEA. This CDR3 has 12 residues. V lost 6 bases to trimming and J lost 5 bases, with 13 bases between them. CDR3 loop: CSVVPAPYGYTF. As DNA, the CDR3 is TGCAGCGTCGTCCCAGCCCCATATGGCTACACCTTC.

CDR3 in amino acids: CASSTTGGTGYTF. In DNA form, the CDR3 reads TGTGCCAGCAGCACGACCGGGGGGACTGGCTACACCTTC. The chain uses TRBV9 and TRBJ1-2, with D possibly being TRBD1 (5 bases). V lost 4 bases and J lost 7, with 14 bases in between. CDR1 SGDLS and CDR2 YYNGEE come from the germline V gene. The CDR3 contains 13 residues.

The chain is built from TRBV9 and TRBJ2-2; 8 bases are shared with TRBD1. Germline CDR1 reads SGDLS; CDR2 reads YYNGEE. There are 15 residues in the CDR3. V was clipped by 6 bases and J by 4 bases; unmatched bases: 8. The CDR3 DNA reads as TGTGCCAGCACCGGGGCAGGGGGCGTCACCGGGGAGCTGTTTTTT. It encodes CASTGAGGVTGELFF.

This clonotype was detected many times. The chain recombines TRBV5-1 with TRBJ1-2; 7 nucleotides line up with TRBD1. Germline CDR1 reads SGHRS; CDR2 reads YFSETQ. The CDR3 spans 16 residues. After removal of 3 bases from V and 7 bases from J, the junction contained 15 bases not matched to a gene. CDR3 nucleotide sequence: TGCGCCAGCAGCTACTCGACAGGGCAAAACGTCGGTGGCTACACCTTC. Encoded protein: CASSYSTGQNVGGYTF.

The V call is TRBV19, the J call TRBJ1-1; D is unclear. Trimming shortened V by 1 base and J by 5 bases, and 8 bases separated the two germline ends. CDR1 and CDR2 from the germline V gene are LNHDA and SQIVND (reference sequence). The CDR3 is 13 residues long. The CDR3 DNA is TGTGCCAGTAGTATAGGCATCAGAACTGAAGCTTTCTTT. Amino acid sequence: CASSIGIRTEAFF. The whole variable domain, filled in from reference TRBV19 and TRBJ1-1, reads DGGITQSPKYLFRKEGQNVTLSCEQNLNHDAMYWYRQDPGQGLRLIYYSQIVNDFQKGDIAEGYSVSREKKESFPLTVTSAQKNPTAFYLCASSIGIRTEAFFGQGTRLTVV.

The chain employs TRBV9 and TRBJ1-6; no clear D gene. Per the germline V gene, CDR1 is SGDLS and CDR2 is YYNGEE. The CDR3 loop spans 11 amino acids. Trimming took off 4 bases at V and 10 bases at J, with 6 bases between the two ends. In DNA form, the CDR3 reads TGTGCCAGCAGCCCGGGGTCACCCCTCCACTTT. Protein product: CASSPGSPLHF.

The chain joins TRBV19 to TRBJ1-5, with D uncertain. The V and J ends lost 7 bases and 4 bases respectively, with 8 bases between them. The CDR3 covers 12 residues. The germline V gene encodes CDR1 LNHDA and CDR2 SQIVND (reference sequence). The CDR3 nucleotides are TGTGCCAGTACCACCTCGAATCAGCCCCAGCATTTT. It encodes CASTTSNQPQHF.